This entry lists 19 T cell receptor beta chains sequenced from one sample in a study of blood T cell repertoires in COVID-19. Data came from immunoSEQ multiplex PCR; TCRdb stores just in-frame clones and leaves some out. The sample records some 150,000 clones, about nine tenths being singletons. Sample: peripheral blood. The receptors were sampled from a woman aged 45 to 65 with acute or convalescent COVID-19.

This clone showed up just a few times. This chain uses TRBV11-2 with TRBJ2-7; 10 positions agree with TRBD2. This CDR3 spans 17 amino acids. V was pared by 1 base and J by 6 bases, with 12 bases of the junction left unmatched. Germline CDR1 reads SGHAT; CDR2 reads FQNNGV. The CDR3 region has the DNA TGTGCCAGCAGCTTAGGACTCGGACTAGCGGACCTTCCCGAGCAGTACTTC. Protein product: CASSLGLGLADLPEQYF.

The genes are TRBV9 and TRBJ2-5; TRBD2 aligns across 14 bases. This CDR3 is built from 16 residues. The germline gives CDR1 SGDLS, CDR2 YYNGEE. J lost 6 bases, V lost 4 bases, and 8 bases had no gene match. Here the CDR3 reads CASSLGTSGSTKTQYF. In nucleotides, the CDR3 is TGTGCCAGCAGCCTTGGGACTAGCGGGAGTACGAAGACCCAGTACTTC.

The chain employs TRBV4-2 and TRBJ1-6; 9 bases align to TRBD1. The junction had 8 bases not matched to a gene; V was cut back by 0 bases and J by 8 bases. The CDR3 has 17 amino acids. Per the germline V gene, CDR1 is LGHNA and CDR2 is YNFKEQ. In DNA form, the CDR3 reads TGTGCCAGCAGCCAAGATCAAGGCTGGACAGGGGATTCACCCCTCCACTTT. Translation gives CASSQDQGWTGDSPLHF.

The V and J genes are TRBV6-2 or TRBV6-3 and TRBJ2-4; 8 bases map to TRBD1. This CDR3 is built from 13 residues. Germline-derived CDR1 and CDR2 are MNHEY and SVGEGT. With V trimmed by 5 bases and J by 10 bases, 7 bases remained unmatched. The CDR3 protein is CASSVRDRSIQYF. The CDR3 region has the DNA TGTGCCAGCAGTGTGAGGGACAGGTCAATTCAGTACTTC.

This clone was seen once. The chain carries TRBV5-1 and TRBJ2-1; 7 nucleotides line up with TRBD1. The V gene end was trimmed by 0 bases and the J gene end by 2 bases; junction bases not matched to a gene: 2. Germline CDR1 and CDR2: SGHRS and YFSETQ. This CDR3 has 15 residues. This CDR3 is CASSLGGGAYNEQFF. CDR3 in DNA: TGCGCCAGCAGCTTGGGAGGGGGCGCCTACAATGAGCAGTTCTTC.

The chain has TRBV4-1 and TRBJ2-3, with D possibly being TRBD2 (6 bases). Germline assignment: CDR1 MGHRA and CDR2 YSYEKL. The V end was cut by 1 base, the J end by 5 bases, with 7 bases between. CDR3 size: 13 residues. The CDR3 loop is CASSQVEGDTQYF. DNA for the CDR3: TGCGCCAGCAGCCAAGTGGAGGGAGATACGCAGTATTTT.

The rearrangement uses TRBV12-3 or TRBV12-4 and TRBJ2-7, with TRBD1 matching 7 bases. V was pared by 6 bases and J by 3 bases, with 5 bases of the junction left unmatched. The CDR3 loop spans 13 amino acids. The CDR3 is CASRPYRGYEQYF. In nucleotides, the CDR3 is TGTGCCAGCAGGCCATACAGGGGCTACGAGCAGTACTTC.

This chain uses TRBV25-1 with TRBJ1-4; D is ambiguous. V gave up 4 bases and J gave up 3 bases, with 12 bases separating them. The V gene's germline CDR1 is MGHDK and CDR2 SYGVNS. This CDR3 has 15 amino acids. As DNA, the CDR3 is TGTGCCAGCAGTGCATACAGAGGGCCTAATGAAAAACTGTTTTTT. Its translation is CASSAYRGPNEKLFF.

The rearrangement joins TRBV7-9 to TRBJ2-1; TRBD2 agrees at 14 bases. The CDR3 has 15 residues. CDR1 and CDR2 (germline): SEHNR, FQNEAQ (reference sequence). With 5 bases clipped from V and 8 bases from J, the junction kept 5 bases outside the gene matches. This chain's CDR3 is CASSLGTSGGYEQFF. CDR3 coding DNA: TGTGCCAGCAGCCTTGGGACTAGCGGGGGATATGAGCAGTTCTTC. The full variable domain, rest sourced from reference TRBV7-9 and TRBJ2-1, is DTGVSQNPRHKITKRGQNVTFRCDPISEHNRLYWYRQTLGQGPEFLTYFQNEAQLEKSRLLSDRFSAERPKGSFSTLEIQRTEQGDSAMYLCASSLGTSGGYEQFFGPGTRLTVL.

V and J are TRBV19 and TRBJ1-6; the D gene is possibly TRBD1 (6 bases). Trimming shortened V by 1 base and J by 8 bases, and 15 bases separated the two germline ends. Per the germline V gene, CDR1 is LNHDA and CDR2 is SQIVND (reference sequence). The CDR3 consists of 16 residues. CDR3 sequence (DNA): TGTGCCAGTAGTATAGCAGGGGTTATTGGCGATTCACCCCTCCACTTT. Its protein is CASSIAGVIGDSPLHF.

This chain uses TRBV11-2 with TRBJ2-1; TRBD2 agrees at 7 bases. CDR1 and CDR2 from the germline V gene are SGHAT and FQNNGV. This CDR3 spans 17 amino acids. Trimming removed 3 bases from V and 4 bases from J; junction bases left unmatched: 12. The chain's CDR3 is CASSLVSGEGHYNEQFF. The CDR3 DNA sequence: TGTGCCAGCAGCTTGGTCTCGGGGGAGGGCCATTACAATGAGCAGTTCTTC.

This chain connects TRBV3-1 (or the pseudogene TRBV3-2) to TRBJ1-6, with no clear D. In germline, CDR1 is LGHDT, CDR2 YNNKEL (reference sequence). The CDR3 contains 16 residues. V lost 0 bases to trimming and J lost 2 bases, with 8 bases between them. CDR3 amino acids: CASSQDAAAYNSPLHF. The CDR3 coding sequence is TGTGCCAGCAGCCAAGATGCGGCAGCCTATAATTCACCCCTCCACTTT.

The chain has TRBV11-3 and TRBJ1-3, with 9 positions matching TRBD1. The V segment lost 5 bases and the J segment 4 bases; nucleotides outside the gene matches: 9. From germline, CDR1 is SGHNT and CDR2 YENEEA. This CDR3 has 16 amino acids. Here the CDR3 reads CASSHGQGKGGNTIYF. Here the CDR3 DNA reads TGTGCCAGCAGCCACGGACAGGGGAAAGGAGGAAACACCATATATTTT.

The rearrangement uses TRBV2 and TRBJ1-2; no reliable D call. The CDR3 is 13 residues long. Per the germline V gene, CDR1 is SNHLY and CDR2 is FYNNEI. V dropped 1 base and J dropped 6 bases, with 9 bases sitting between them. The CDR3 region is CASSEGESDGYTF. CDR3 nucleotide sequence: TGTGCCAGCAGTGAAGGGGAGAGCGATGGCTACACCTTC.

The CDR3 here is CASRVAGRYEQYF. In DNA, the CDR3 is TGTGCCAGCCGGGTAGCGGGAAGATACGAGCAGTACTTC. The V and J genes are TRBV27 and TRBJ2-7; the match to TRBD2 covers 8 bases. V was clipped by 8 bases and J by 4 bases; unmatched bases: 7. The germline V gene encodes CDR1 MNHEY and CDR2 SMNVEV (reference sequence). The CDR3 has 13 residues.

This clone was recorded once. V gene TRBV9 combines with J gene TRBJ1-4, with D unresolved. The CDR3 covers 15 residues. Germline-derived CDR1 and CDR2 are SGDLS and YYNGEE. Trimming removed 3 bases at V and 6 bases at J, with 15 bases between. The CDR3 nucleotides are TGTGCCAGCAGCGCCTCAGACCCAGGCGATGAAAAACTGTTTTTT. This translates into CASSASDPGDEKLFF.

The J gene is TRBJ2-7, the V gene TRBV10-3; TRBD2 agrees at 11 bases. Per the germline V gene, CDR1 is ENHRY and CDR2 is SYGVKD. The CDR3 is made up of 16 amino acids. Germline trimming cut 0 bases from V and 3 bases from J; bases unmatched to any gene: 4. CDR3 in amino acids: CAISESTTSGVYEQYF. In DNA, the CDR3 is TGTGCCATCAGTGAGTCGACGACTAGCGGGGTCTACGAGCAGTACTTC.

This chain connects TRBV30 to TRBJ2-1, with 12 bases that match TRBD2. CDR1 is GTSNPN, CDR2 SVGIG, per germline (reference sequence). The V gene end was trimmed by 5 bases and the J gene end by 6 bases; junction bases not matched to a gene: 8. The CDR3 consists of 15 residues. In DNA form, the CDR3 reads TGTGCCTGGGCTGCCCTAGCGGGGGGGCTCAATGAGCAGTTCTTC. It translates to CAWAALAGGLNEQFF.

In nucleotides, the CDR3 is TGTGCCAGCAGCAAGGACAGGGGGTCCGGGGAGCTGTTTTTT. The encoded protein is CASSKDRGSGELFF. This chain connects TRBV7-3 to TRBJ2-2; 10 nucleotides align to TRBD1. The V and J ends lost 5 bases and 6 bases, in that order; junction bases with no gene match: 3. Germline V gives CDR1 SGHTA, CDR2 FQGTGA. There are 14 residues in the CDR3.